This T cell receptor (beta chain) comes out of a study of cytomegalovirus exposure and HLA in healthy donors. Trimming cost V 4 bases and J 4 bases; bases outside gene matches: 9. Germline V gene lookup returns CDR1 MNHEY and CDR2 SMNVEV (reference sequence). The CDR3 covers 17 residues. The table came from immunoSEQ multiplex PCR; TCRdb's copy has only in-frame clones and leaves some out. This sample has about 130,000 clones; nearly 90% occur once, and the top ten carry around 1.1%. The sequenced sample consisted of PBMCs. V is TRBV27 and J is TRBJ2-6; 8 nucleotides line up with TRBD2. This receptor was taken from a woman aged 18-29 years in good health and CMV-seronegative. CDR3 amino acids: CASSSAPGGSGANVLTF. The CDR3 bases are TGTGCCAGCAGTTCGGCCCCGGGGGGGTCGGGGGCCAACGTCCTGACTTTC.